Following are 15 T cell receptor beta chains from one sample sequenced in a study of blood T cell repertoires in COVID-19. The data were produced by immunoSEQ multiplex PCR, yet TCRdb's version contains in-frame clones alone and is incomplete. The profile shows 150,000 to 200,000 clones, roughly 86% of them singletons. The sample taken for sequencing was peripheral blood. The receptors originated from a woman of 80 years or more in a cohort sampled during active or convalescent COVID-19.

V and J are TRBV2 and TRBJ1-1; D call uncertain. The V end was cut by 4 bases, the J end by 4 bases, with 16 bases between. Germline CDR1 reads SNHLY; CDR2 reads FYNNEI. This CDR3 has 15 amino acids. In nucleotides, the CDR3 is TGTGCCAGCAGTGGAGAGGGAGGAGTGGGCACTGAAGCTTTCTTT. Its translation is CASSGEGGVGTEAFF.

The rearrangement uses TRBV5-1 and TRBJ2-5, with TRBD1 matching 11 bases. With V trimmed by 4 bases and J by 1 base, 6 bases remained unmatched. The CDR3 runs to 16 residues. The germline gives CDR1 SGHRS, CDR2 YFSETQ. The CDR3 DNA sequence: TGCGCCAGCAGCCTTAGGACAGGGGGCCCCCAAGAGACCCAGTACTTC. Encoded protein: CASSLRTGGPQETQYF.

The J gene is TRBJ1-1, the V gene TRBV5-6, with 10 bases fitting TRBD1. In germline, CDR1 is SGHDT, CDR2 YYEEEE. The CDR3 sequence is 14 residues long. With V trimmed by 9 bases and J by 8 bases, 13 bases remained unmatched. The CDR3 DNA follows: TGTGCCAACCCACAAGGGACAGGGGAAGAGGAAGCTTTCTTT. Translated: CANPQGTGEEEAFF.

The chain carries TRBV3-1 (or the pseudogene TRBV3-2) and TRBJ2-7; D is possibly TRBD1 (6 bases). There are 14 residues in the CDR3. Per the germline V gene, CDR1 is LGHDT and CDR2 is YNNKEL (reference sequence). Trimming cost V 5 bases and J 2 bases, with 13 bases left between them. The CDR3 DNA is TGTGCCAGCAGCAAATGGACAGAGCCCTACGAGCAGTACTTC. Encoded protein: CASSKWTEPYEQYF.

The chain links TRBV20-1 to TRBJ1-4; no firm D call. V lost 5 bases to trimming and J lost 8 bases, with 9 bases between them. The CDR3 sequence is 11 residues long. The germline V gene encodes CDR1 DFQATT and CDR2 SNEGSKA (reference sequence). CDR3 residues: CSAWAGEKLFF. CDR3 coding DNA: TGCAGTGCTTGGGCCGGAGAAAAACTGTTTTTT.

V usage is TRBV12-3 or TRBV12-4 and J usage is TRBJ1-5; no clear D. V was cut by 6 bases and J by 7 bases, with 13 bases left in between. This CDR3 spans 13 amino acids. Written as DNA, the CDR3 is TGTGCCAGCAGCCTCCAGGTTGAACAGCCCCAGCATTTT. Its translation is CASSLQVEQPQHF.

The chain uses TRBV10-3 and TRBJ1-1; D is perhaps TRBD1 (6 bases). The CDR3 covers 15 residues. In germline, CDR1 is ENHRY, CDR2 SYGVKD. V was pared by 4 bases and J by 6 bases, with 18 bases between. CDR3 sequence: CAISVNTGSSPEAFF. As DNA, the CDR3 is TGTGCCATCAGTGTAAACACAGGGTCTAGCCCTGAAGCTTTCTTT.

The rearrangement joins TRBV7-2 to TRBJ1-1; tentatively, D is TRBD1 (5 bases). The ends were cut back, 5 bases at V and 5 bases at J, with 18 bases in the middle. The CDR3 runs to 15 residues. CDR1 is SGHTA, CDR2 FQGNSA, per germline. The CDR3 here is CASSQTATGGTEAFF. Written as DNA, the CDR3 is TGTGCCAGCAGCCAGACCGCTACAGGTGGGACTGAAGCTTTCTTT.

The CDR3 region is CASSGDSVMNTEAFF. In DNA, the CDR3 is TGTGCCAGCAGCGGGGACAGTGTAATGAACACTGAAGCTTTCTTT. The rearrangement joins TRBV9 to TRBJ1-1; TRBD1 agrees at 7 bases. The junction had 5 bases not matched to a gene; V was cut back by 3 bases and J by 0 bases. The germline V gene encodes CDR1 SGDLS and CDR2 YYNGEE. The CDR3 is made up of 15 amino acids.

The rearrangement links TRBV4-1 to TRBJ1-4; D is unclear. The ends were cut back, 2 bases at V and 7 bases at J, with 17 bases in the middle. CDR3 length: 16 amino acids. Germline CDR1 MGHRA, CDR2 YSYEKL. The CDR3 nucleotides are TGCGCCAGCAGCCAAAGGGAAATAAACCGGGGTGAAAAACTGTTTTTT. This sequence encodes CASSQREINRGEKLFF.

The chain uses TRBV28 and TRBJ2-7, with TRBD1 matching 10 bases. Germline lookup yields CDR1 MDHEN and CDR2 SYDVKM. This CDR3 is 17 amino acids long. The ends lost 6 bases at V and 4 bases at J; junction bases unmatched: 15. The DNA for the CDR3 is TGTGCCAGCAGCTCCGTTGCGGGACAGGGGTTAGAATACGAGCAGTACTTC. Amino acids: CASSSVAGQGLEYEQYF. Supplemented by reference TRBV28 and TRBJ2-7, the full variable domain reads DVKVTQSSRYLVKRTGEKVFLECVQDMDHENMFWYRQDPGLGLRLIYFSYDVKMKEKGDIPEGYSVSREKKERFSLILESASTNQTSMYLCASSSVAGQGLEYEQYFGPGTRLTVT.

This chain joins TRBV11-2 and TRBJ2-7, with D tentatively TRBD2 (5 bases). CDR3 size: 14 residues. Germline CDR1 is SGHAT and CDR2 is FQNNGV. Between the trimmed V and J ends, which lost 1 base and 2 bases, there was a span of 9 bases. The DNA of the CDR3 is TGTGCCAGCAGCTTAGTGAGAGGGACCTACGAGCAGTACTTC. It encodes CASSLVRGTYEQYF.

The V call is TRBV18, the J call TRBJ1-1, with a weak D call TRBD1 (5 bases). The CDR3 is 15 residues long. The germline gives CDR1 KGHSH, CDR2 LQKENI. V dropped 1 base and J dropped 3 bases, with 12 bases sitting between them. The CDR3: CASSPRTSGDTEAFF. In DNA form, the CDR3 reads TGTGCCAGCTCACCACGGACATCTGGGGACACTGAAGCTTTCTTT.

The rearrangement uses TRBV19 and TRBJ1-2; tentatively, D is TRBD1 (5 bases). The CDR3 extends over 14 amino acids. Trimming took 3 bases from V and 1 from J, leaving 9 bases between them. Germline V CDR1 and CDR2: LNHDA, SQIVND (reference sequence). CDR3 bases: TGTGCCAGTAGTATCGCGGGACTTAACTATGGCTACACCTTC. Its protein product is CASSIAGLNYGYTF.

This clone occurred a few times. The genes are TRBV7-2 and TRBJ2-7, with a tentative D call TRBD2 (5 bases). The CDR3 has 13 amino acids. V shed 1 base and J shed 6 bases, with 10 bases lying between them. CDR1 is SGHTA and CDR2 is FQGNSA in the germline V gene. The CDR3 DNA is TGTGCCAGCAGCTTAGTTATAGGAGGCGAGCAGTACTTC. It yields the protein CASSLVIGGEQYF.